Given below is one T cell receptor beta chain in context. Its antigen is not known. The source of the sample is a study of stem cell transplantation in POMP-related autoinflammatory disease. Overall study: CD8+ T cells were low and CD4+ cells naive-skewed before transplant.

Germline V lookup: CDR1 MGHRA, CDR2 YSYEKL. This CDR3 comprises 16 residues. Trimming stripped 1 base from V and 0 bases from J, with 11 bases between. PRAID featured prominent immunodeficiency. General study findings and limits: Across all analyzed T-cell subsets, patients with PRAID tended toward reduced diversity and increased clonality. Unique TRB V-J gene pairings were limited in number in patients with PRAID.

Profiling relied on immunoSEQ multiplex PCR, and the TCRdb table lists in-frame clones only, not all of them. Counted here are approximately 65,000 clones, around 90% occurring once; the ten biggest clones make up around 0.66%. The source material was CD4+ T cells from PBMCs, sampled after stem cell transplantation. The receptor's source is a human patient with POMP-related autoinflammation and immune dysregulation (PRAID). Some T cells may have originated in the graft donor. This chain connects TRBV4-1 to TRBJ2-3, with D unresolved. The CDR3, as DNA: TGCGCCAGCAGCCAAGCCACTTTGGGGAGCACAGATACGCAGTATTTT. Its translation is CASSQATLGSTDTQYF.